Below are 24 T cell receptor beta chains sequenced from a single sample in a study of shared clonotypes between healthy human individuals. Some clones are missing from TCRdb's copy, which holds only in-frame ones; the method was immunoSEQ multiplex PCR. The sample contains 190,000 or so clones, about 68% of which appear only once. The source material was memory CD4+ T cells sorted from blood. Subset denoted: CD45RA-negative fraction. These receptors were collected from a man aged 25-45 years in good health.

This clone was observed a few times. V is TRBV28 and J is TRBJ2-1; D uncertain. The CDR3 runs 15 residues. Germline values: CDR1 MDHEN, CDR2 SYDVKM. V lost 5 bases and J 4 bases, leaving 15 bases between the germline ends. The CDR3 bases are TGTGCCAGCAGTCCCCCCACTTCCAATTACAATGAGCAGTTCTTC. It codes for CASSPPTSNYNEQFF.

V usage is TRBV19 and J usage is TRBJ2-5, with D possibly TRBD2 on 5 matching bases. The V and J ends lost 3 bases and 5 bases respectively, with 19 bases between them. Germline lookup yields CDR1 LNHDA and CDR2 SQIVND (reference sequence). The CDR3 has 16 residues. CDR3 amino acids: CASSIGLESPTETQYF. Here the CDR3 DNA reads TGTGCCAGTAGTATCGGACTTGAATCCCCCACTGAGACCCAGTACTTC.

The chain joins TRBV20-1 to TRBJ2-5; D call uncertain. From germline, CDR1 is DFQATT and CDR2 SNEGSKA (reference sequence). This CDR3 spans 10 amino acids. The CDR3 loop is CGARVETQYF. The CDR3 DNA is TGCGGAGCCCGTGTAGAGACCCAGTACTTC.

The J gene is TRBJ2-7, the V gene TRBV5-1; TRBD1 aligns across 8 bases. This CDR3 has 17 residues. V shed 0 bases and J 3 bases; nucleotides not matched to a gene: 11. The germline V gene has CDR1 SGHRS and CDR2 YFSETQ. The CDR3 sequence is CASSLANVAGGYYEQYF. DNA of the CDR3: TGCGCCAGCAGCTTGGCCAATGTTGCAGGGGGCTACTACGAGCAGTACTTC. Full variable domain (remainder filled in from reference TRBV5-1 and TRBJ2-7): KAGVTQTPRYLIKTRGQQVTLSCSPISGHRSVSWYQQTPGQGLQFLFEYFSETQRNKGNFPGRFSGRQFSNSRSEMNVSTLELGDSALYLCASSLANVAGGYYEQYFGPGTRLTVT.

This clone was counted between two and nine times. The CDR3 DNA is TGTGCCAGCAGCTTAGGTCCCACTAGCGGGAGAGGCACAGATACGCAGTATTTT. Translation: CASSLGPTSGRGTDTQYF. This chain joins TRBV7-3 and TRBJ2-3; TRBD2 agrees at 11 bases. This CDR3 is 18 amino acids long. In germline, CDR1 is SGHTA, CDR2 FQGTGA. J gave up 1 base and V 2 bases, and 8 bases lay outside the gene matches.

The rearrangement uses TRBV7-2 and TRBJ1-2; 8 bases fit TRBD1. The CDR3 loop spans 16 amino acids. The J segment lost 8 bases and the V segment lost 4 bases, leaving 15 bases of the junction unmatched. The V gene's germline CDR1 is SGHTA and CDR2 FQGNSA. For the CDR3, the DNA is TGTGCCAGCAGCTCCCACTTGACAGGGGTTTGGTCAGGCTACACCTTC. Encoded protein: CASSSHLTGVWSGYTF.

CDR3: CASSMQPSGSYEQYF. The CDR3 DNA follows: TGTGCCAGTAGTATGCAGCCTAGCGGGAGCTACGAGCAGTACTTC. The gene calls are TRBV19 and TRBJ2-7; 10 nucleotides agree with TRBD2. The CDR3 contains 15 residues. CDR1 and CDR2 from the germline V gene are LNHDA and SQIVND (reference sequence). V shed 3 bases and J 3 bases; nucleotides not matched to a gene: 5.

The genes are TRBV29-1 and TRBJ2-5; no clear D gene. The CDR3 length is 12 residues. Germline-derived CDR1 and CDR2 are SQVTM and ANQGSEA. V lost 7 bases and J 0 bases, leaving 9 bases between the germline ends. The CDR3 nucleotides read TGCAGCGGGACGGAGTACCAAGAGACCCAGTACTTC. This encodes CSGTEYQETQYF.

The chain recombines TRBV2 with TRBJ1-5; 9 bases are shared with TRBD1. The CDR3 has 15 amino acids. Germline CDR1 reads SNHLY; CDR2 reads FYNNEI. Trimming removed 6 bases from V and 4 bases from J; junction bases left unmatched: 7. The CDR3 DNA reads TGTGCCAGCAGGTTAGACAGGGGGGGAAATCAGCCCCAGCATTTT. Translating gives CASRLDRGGNQPQHF.

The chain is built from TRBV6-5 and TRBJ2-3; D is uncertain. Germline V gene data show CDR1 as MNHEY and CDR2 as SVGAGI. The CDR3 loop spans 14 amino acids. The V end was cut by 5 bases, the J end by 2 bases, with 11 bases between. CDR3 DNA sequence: TGTGCCAGCAGTGACCCGTCCCTCACAGATACGCAGTATTTT. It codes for CASSDPSLTDTQYF.

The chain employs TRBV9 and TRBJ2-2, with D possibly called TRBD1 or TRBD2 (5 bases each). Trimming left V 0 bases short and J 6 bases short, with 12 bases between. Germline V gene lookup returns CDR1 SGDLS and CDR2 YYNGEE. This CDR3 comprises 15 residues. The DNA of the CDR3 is TGTGCCAGCAGCGTAGGCCTAGTGGGGGCCGGGGAGCTGTTTTTT. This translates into CASSVGLVGAGELFF.

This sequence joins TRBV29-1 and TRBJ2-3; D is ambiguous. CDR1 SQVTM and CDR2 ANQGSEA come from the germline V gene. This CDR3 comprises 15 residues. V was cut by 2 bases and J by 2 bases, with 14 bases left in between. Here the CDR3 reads CSVELWEGDTDTQYF. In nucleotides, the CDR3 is TGCAGCGTTGAATTGTGGGAAGGAGACACAGATACGCAGTATTTT.

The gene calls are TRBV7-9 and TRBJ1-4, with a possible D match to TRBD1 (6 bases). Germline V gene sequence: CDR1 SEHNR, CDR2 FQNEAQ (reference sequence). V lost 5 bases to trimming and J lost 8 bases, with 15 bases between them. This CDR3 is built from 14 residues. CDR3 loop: CASSKAGVGEKLFF. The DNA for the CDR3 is TGTGCCAGCAGCAAGGCAGGGGTGGGAGAAAAACTGTTTTTT.

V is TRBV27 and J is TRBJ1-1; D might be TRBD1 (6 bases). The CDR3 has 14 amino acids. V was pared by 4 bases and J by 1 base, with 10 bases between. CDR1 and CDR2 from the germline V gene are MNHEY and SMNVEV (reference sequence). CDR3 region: CASSSQGRNTEAFF. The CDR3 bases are TGTGCCAGCAGTTCACAGGGCCGGAACACTGAAGCTTTCTTT.

CDR3: CASHIRNSNQPQHF. CDR3 DNA sequence: TGTGCCAGTCATATTCGGAATAGCAATCAGCCCCAGCATTTT. This chain uses TRBV19 with TRBJ1-5; D is unresolved. The CDR3 extends over 14 amino acids. CDR1 LNHDA and CDR2 SQIVND come from the germline V gene (reference sequence). The germline V and J ends were trimmed by 8 bases and 0 bases, with 11 bases remaining between them.

DNA for the CDR3: TGTGCCAGCGGGATAGGTACAAGTGGCAATCAGCCCCAGCATTTT. It codes for CASGIGTSGNQPQHF. The chain is built from TRBV2 and TRBJ1-5; no definite D call. The germline V gene encodes CDR1 SNHLY and CDR2 FYNNEI. V lost 8 bases, J lost 2 bases, and 16 bases lay in between. There are 15 residues in the CDR3.

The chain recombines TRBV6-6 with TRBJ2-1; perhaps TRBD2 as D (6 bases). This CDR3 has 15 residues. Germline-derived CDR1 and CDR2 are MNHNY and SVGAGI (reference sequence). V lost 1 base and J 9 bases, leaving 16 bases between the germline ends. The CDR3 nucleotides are TGTGCCAGCAGTTACTACCGGGGCGGGGCTGGTGAGCAGTTCTTC. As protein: CASSYYRGGAGEQFF.

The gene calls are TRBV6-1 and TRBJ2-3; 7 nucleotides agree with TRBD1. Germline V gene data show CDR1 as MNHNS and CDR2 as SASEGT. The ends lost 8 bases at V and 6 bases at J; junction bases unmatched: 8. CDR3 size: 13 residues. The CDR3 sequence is CASHIQGGDTQYF. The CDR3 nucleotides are TGTGCCAGCCACATCCAAGGGGGCGATACGCAGTATTTT.

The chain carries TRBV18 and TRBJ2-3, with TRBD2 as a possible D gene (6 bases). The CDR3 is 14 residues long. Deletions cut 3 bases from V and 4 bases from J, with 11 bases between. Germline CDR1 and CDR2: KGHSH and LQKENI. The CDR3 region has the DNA TGTGCCAGCTCACCGGACTACCAACCAGATACGCAGTATTTT. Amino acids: CASSPDYQPDTQYF.

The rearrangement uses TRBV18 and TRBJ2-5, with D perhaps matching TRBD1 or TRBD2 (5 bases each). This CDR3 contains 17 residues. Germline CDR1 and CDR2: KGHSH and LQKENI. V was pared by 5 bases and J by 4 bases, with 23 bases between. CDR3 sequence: CASSTSTPGTSAETQYF. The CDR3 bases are TGTGCCAGCTCAACATCTACCCCCGGGACGTCGGCAGAGACCCAGTACTTC.

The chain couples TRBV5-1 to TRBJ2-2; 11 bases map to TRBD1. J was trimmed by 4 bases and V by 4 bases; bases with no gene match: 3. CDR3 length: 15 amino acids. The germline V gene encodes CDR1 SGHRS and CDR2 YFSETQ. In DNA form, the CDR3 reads TGCGCCAGCAGCCCGGGGACAGGGGGCACCGGGGAGCTGTTTTTT. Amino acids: CASSPGTGGTGELFF.

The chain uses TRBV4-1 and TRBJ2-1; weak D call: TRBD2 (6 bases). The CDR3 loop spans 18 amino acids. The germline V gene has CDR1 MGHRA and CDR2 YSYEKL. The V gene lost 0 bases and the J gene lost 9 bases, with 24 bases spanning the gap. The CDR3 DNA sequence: TGCGCCAGCAGCCAAGATGTAGCGGACTGGAGGAAAATCGGTGAGCAGTTCTTC. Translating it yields CASSQDVADWRKIGEQFF.

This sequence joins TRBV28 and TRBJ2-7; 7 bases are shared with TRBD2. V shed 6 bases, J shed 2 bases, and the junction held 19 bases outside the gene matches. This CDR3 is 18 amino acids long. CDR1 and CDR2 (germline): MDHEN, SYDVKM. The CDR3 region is CASSQRTRGLRPAYEQYF. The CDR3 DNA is TGTGCCAGCAGCCAAAGGACTAGAGGGCTGCGTCCGGCCTACGAGCAGTACTTC.

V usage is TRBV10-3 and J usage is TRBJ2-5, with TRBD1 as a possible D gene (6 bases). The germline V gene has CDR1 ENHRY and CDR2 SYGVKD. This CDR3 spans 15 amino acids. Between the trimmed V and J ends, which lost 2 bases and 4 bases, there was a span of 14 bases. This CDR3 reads CAISEQGGGGETQYF. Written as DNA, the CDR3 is TGTGCCATCAGTGAGCAAGGGGGTGGAGGAGAGACCCAGTACTTC.